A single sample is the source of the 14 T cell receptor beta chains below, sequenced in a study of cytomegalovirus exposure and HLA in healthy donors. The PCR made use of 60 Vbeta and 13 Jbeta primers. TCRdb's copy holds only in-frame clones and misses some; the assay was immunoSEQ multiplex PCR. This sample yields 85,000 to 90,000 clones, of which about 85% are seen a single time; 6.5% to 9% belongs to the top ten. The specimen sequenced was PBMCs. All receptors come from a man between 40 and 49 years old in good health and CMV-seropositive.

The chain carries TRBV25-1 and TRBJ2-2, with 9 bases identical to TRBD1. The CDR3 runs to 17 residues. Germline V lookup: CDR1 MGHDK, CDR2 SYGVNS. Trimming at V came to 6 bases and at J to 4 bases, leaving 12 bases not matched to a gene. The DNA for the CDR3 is TGTGCCAGCAGGGCAACACAGGGGGCGCGGGGCACCGGGGAGCTGTTTTTT. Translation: CASRATQGARGTGELFF.

The CDR3 coding sequence is TGTGCCAGTAGTCCAGGTTTTAACACTGAAGCTTTCTTT. Translation: CASSPGFNTEAFF. The chain recombines TRBV19 with TRBJ1-1; D is unclear. From germline, CDR1 is LNHDA and CDR2 SQIVND (reference sequence). With 5 bases removed from V and 2 bases from J, the gap between germline ends came to 9 bases. The CDR3 runs to 13 residues.

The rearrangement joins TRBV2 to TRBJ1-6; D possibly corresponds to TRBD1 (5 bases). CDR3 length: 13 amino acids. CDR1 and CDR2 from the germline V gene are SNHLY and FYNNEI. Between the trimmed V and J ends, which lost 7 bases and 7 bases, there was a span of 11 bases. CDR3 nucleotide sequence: TGTGCCAGCATGGGGCGTAGGAATTCACCCCTCCACTTT. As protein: CASMGRRNSPLHF.

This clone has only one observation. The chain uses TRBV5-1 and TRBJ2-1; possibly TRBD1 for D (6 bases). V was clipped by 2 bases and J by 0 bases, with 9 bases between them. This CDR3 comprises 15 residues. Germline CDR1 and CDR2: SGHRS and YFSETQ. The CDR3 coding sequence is TGCGCCAGCAGCTTTACAGGGAGCTCCTACAATGAGCAGTTCTTC. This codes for CASSFTGSSYNEQFF.

Here the CDR3 DNA reads TGTGCCAGCAGTTTAGGCTTTCCCCAAGAGACCCAGTACTTC. It yields the protein CASSLGFPQETQYF. The chain joins TRBV27 to TRBJ2-5; D remains ambiguous. CDR1 and CDR2 from the germline V gene are MNHEY and SMNVEV (reference sequence). This CDR3 has 14 amino acids. The V end lost 2 bases, the J end lost 1 base, and 8 bases lay between the germline ends.

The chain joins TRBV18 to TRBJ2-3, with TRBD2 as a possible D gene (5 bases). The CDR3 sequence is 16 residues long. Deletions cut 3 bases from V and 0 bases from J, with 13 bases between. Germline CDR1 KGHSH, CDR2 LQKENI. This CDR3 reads CASSPEDGVSTDTQYF. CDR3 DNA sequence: TGTGCCAGCTCACCTGAGGACGGGGTTAGCACAGATACGCAGTATTTT.

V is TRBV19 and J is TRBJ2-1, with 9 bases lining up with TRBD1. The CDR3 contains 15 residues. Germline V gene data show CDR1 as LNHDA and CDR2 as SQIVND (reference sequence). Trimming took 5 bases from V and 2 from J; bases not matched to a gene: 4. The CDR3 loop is CASSRDRGTYNEQFF. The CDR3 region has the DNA TGTGCCAGTAGTCGCGACAGGGGGACCTACAATGAGCAGTTCTTC.

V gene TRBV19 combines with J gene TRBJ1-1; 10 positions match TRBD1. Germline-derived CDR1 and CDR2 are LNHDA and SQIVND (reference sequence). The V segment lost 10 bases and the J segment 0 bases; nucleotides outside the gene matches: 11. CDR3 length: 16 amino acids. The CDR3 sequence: CATTRDRGRLNTEAFF. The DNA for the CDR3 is TGTGCCACCACCCGGGACAGGGGACGATTGAACACTGAAGCTTTCTTT.

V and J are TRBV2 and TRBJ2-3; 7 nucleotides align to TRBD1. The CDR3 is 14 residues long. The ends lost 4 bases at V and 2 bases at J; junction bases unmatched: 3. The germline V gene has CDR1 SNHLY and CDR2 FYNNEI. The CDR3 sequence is CASSGGQITDTQYF. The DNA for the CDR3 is TGTGCCAGCAGTGGGGGACAGATCACAGATACGCAGTATTTT.

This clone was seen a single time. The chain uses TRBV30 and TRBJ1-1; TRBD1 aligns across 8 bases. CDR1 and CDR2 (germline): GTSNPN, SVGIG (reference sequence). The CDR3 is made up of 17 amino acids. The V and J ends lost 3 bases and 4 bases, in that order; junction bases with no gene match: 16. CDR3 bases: TGTGCCTGGAGAGCCGGGACAGGTTTTCCCCCCCTCACTGAAGCTTTCTTT. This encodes CAWRAGTGFPPLTEAFF.

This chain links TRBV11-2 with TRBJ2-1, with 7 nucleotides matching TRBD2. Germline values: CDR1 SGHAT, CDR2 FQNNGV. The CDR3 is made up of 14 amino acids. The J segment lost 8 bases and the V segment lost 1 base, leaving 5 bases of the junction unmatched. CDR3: CASSLGGEGDEQFF. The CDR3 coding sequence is TGTGCCAGCAGCTTAGGTGGGGAGGGCGATGAGCAGTTCTTC.

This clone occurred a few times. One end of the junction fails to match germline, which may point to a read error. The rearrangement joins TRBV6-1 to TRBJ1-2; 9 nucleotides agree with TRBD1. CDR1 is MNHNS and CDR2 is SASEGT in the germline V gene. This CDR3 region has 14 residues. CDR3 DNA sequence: TGTGCCAGCAGTGAAACTATAACAGGGGGCGAATGCCCCTTC. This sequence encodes CASSETITGGECPF.

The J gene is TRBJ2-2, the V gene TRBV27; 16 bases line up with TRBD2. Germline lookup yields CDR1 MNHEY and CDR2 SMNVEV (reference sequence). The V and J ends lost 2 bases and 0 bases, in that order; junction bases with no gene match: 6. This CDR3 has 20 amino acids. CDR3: CASSLNAGTSGGANTGELFF. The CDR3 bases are TGTGCCAGCAGTTTAAACGCCGGGACTAGCGGGGGGGCGAACACCGGGGAGCTGTTTTTT.

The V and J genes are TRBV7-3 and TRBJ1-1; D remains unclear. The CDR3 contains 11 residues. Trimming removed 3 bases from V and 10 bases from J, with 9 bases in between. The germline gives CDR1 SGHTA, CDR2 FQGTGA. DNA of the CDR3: TGTGCCAGCAGCTTGGGCGCAGGAGCTTTCTTT. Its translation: CASSLGAGAFF.